These 5 T cell receptor beta chains originate from one sample sequenced in a study of PD-1 blockade in mismatch repair-deficient tumors. Data came from immunoSEQ multiplex PCR; TCRdb stores just in-frame clones and leaves some out. Of approximately 80,000 clones listed, roughly 80% are singletons. The sequencing used peripheral blood, collected 44 weeks after starting pembrolizumab. The receptors were gathered from an adult with mismatch repair-deficient cancer.

The chain couples TRBV28 to TRBJ1-1; 9 bases are shared with TRBD1. Trimming cost V 7 bases and J 10 bases; bases outside gene matches: 7. CDR3 length equals 12 residues. In germline, CDR1 is MDHEN, CDR2 SYDVKM. In DNA, the CDR3 is TGTGCCAGCACCCCGCCGGGACAGGGAGCTTTCTTT. Its protein product is CASTPPGQGAFF.

The chain carries TRBV7-2 and TRBJ2-1; 7 positions agree with TRBD2. CDR1 is SGHTA, CDR2 FQGNSA, per germline. V shed 3 bases and J 6 bases; nucleotides not matched to a gene: 8. The CDR3 is 15 amino acids. CDR3 DNA: TGTGCCAGCAGCTTTGTCCGGGACTACTTCAATGAGCAGTTCTTC. Encoded protein: CASSFVRDYFNEQFF.

J is TRBJ1-2 and V is TRBV9; D is possibly TRBD1 (5 bases). From germline, CDR1 is SGDLS and CDR2 YYNGEE. CDR3 length equals 15 residues. Trimming removed 1 base at V and 4 bases at J, with 14 bases between. The CDR3 bases are TGTGCCAGCAGCGTATCAGGGTCCCTTTTCTATGGCTACACCTTC. Translating gives CASSVSGSLFYGYTF.

CDR3 loop: CASSSDGNSNQPQHF. The CDR3 region has the DNA TGTGCCAGCAGCTCCGACGGGAATAGCAATCAGCCCCAGCATTTT. J is TRBJ1-5 and V is TRBV4-2; D is uncertain. The CDR3 covers 15 residues. Germline assignment: CDR1 LGHNA and CDR2 YNFKEQ. V lost 5 bases, J lost 0 bases, and 11 bases lay in between.

The chain employs TRBV19 and TRBJ2-1; 12 positions agree with TRBD2. The CDR3 is 15 residues long. The germline CDR1 and CDR2 sequences are LNHDA and SQIVND (reference sequence). V lost 4 bases and J lost 7; bases outside the gene matches: 5. CDR3 loop: CASSSTTSGSNEQFF. CDR3 in DNA: TGTGCCAGTAGTAGTACGACTAGCGGGAGTAATGAGCAGTTCTTC.